This T cell receptor (beta chain) is drawn from a study of radiotherapy plus CTLA-4 blockade in lung cancer. Germline assignment: CDR1 SGHDT and CDR2 YYEEEE. This CDR3 has 13 amino acids. V lost 5 bases and J lost 7; bases outside the gene matches: 7. This table comes from immunoSEQ multiplex PCR, and its TCRdb copy is limited to in-frame clones, with some not included. Seen here are roughly 90,000 clones, roughly 88% observed once, and the top ten hold 4.5% to 5%. The chain joins TRBV5-6 to TRBJ1-2; 8 bases map to TRBD1. The clonotype was recovered from a human donor with non-small cell lung cancer that progressed on radiotherapy plus ipilimumab. Sequencing used peripheral blood, obtained from a patient treated with radiotherapy plus ipilimumab. The CDR3 DNA reads as TGTGCCAGCAGTTACCCAGGGGGCGGTGGCTACACCTTC. It is translated as CASSYPGGGGYTF.